This section outlines one T cell receptor (beta chain) sequence together with its context. The data belong to a study of patients and donors after allogeneic stem cell transplantation. Germline V gives CDR1 MNHNS, CDR2 SASEGT. The CDR3 loop spans 14 amino acids. V lost 4 bases to trimming and J lost 2 bases, with 11 bases between them. MiXCR was run by TCRdb on the RT-PCR reads, yielding one entry per CDR3 protein. The sample contains 100,000 to 130,000 distinct CDR3 sequences, roughly 37% of which appear only once. Sequencing was done on a sample of blood, either unsorted or a sorted T cell fraction (not recorded which). This chain uses TRBV6-1 with TRBJ2-5, with D perhaps TRBD1 (6 bases). This clonotype was obtained from a human donor who was either an allogeneic HSCT recipient or a stem cell or donor lymphocyte infusion donor (not recorded which). It is not recorded whose cells these are; they may come from a transplant donor. The CDR3 loop is CASSVGGQQETQYF. The CDR3 DNA follows: TGTGCCAGCAGTGTAGGAGGACAGCAAGAGACCCAGTACTTC.